This entry is about one T cell receptor beta chain. The data stem from a study of blood T cell repertoires in COVID-19. Data came from immunoSEQ multiplex PCR; TCRdb stores just in-frame clones and leaves some out. The table shows 250,000 or so clones, with 87% occurring only once. Researchers sorted participants into cohorts using their self-reported clinical history. The specimen was PBMCs or T cells enriched from blood (not recorded which). The TCR comes from a woman aged 30 to 39 with acute COVID-19.

CDR3 amino acids: CASSSSSGGRDNEQFF. Here the CDR3 DNA reads TGTGCCAGCAGCTCTTCTAGCGGGGGCAGAGACAATGAGCAGTTCTTC. The genes are TRBV7-9 and TRBJ2-1; 10 bases fit TRBD2. V gave up 4 bases and J gave up 5 bases; unmatched junction bases: 8. Per germline, CDR1 SEHNR and CDR2 FQNEAQ (reference sequence). CDR3 length equals 16 residues.